This T cell receptor beta chain was captured in a study of blood T cell repertoires in COVID-19. The assay was immunoSEQ multiplex PCR, and TCRdb's table has in-frame clones only and misses some. Among some 370,000 clones listed, roughly 90% were seen once. Between the trimmed V and J ends, which lost 3 bases and 2 bases, there was a span of 10 bases. The CDR3 consists of 14 residues. Germline-derived CDR1 and CDR2 are SNHLY and FYNNEI. This clone has only one observation. The V call is TRBV2, the J call TRBJ2-5; unclear D gene. Sequencing was done on a sample of peripheral blood. The sequence was collected from a man aged 40-49 years with acute or convalescent COVID-19. This chain's CDR3 is CASSDRRTQETQYF. The CDR3 nucleotides read TGTGCCAGCAGTGACAGGCGAACTCAAGAGACCCAGTACTTC.